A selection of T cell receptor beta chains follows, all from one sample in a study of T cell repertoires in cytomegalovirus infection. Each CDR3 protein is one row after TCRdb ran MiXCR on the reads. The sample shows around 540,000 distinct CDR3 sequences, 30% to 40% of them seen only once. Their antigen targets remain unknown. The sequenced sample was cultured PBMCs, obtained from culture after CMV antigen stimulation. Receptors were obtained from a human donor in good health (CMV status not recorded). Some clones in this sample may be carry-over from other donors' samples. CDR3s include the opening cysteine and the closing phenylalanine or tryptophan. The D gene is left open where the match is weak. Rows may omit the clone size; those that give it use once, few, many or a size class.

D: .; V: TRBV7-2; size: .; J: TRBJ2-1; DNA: TGTGCCAGCAGCCCGACCCCAGAGAGGTACAATGAGCAGTTCTTC; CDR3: CASSPTPERYNEQFF
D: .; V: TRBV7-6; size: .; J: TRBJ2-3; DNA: TGTGCCAGCAGCAGAGGGACTTCTAGCACAGATACGCAGTATTTT; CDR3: CASSRGTSSTDTQYF
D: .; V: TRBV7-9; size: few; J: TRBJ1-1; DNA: TGTGCCAGCGGGAGACAGGAAATGAACACTGAAGCTTTCTTT; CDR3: CASGRQEMNTEAFF
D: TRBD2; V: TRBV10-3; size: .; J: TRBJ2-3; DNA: TGTGCCATCAGTGAGTCACTCCGCCTAGCGGGAGGGGCAGATACGCAGTATTTT; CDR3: CAISESLRLAGGADTQYF
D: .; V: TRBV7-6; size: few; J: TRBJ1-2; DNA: TGTGCCAGCAGCCCCCGAGGGGGGGGCTATGGCTACACCTTC; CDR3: CASSPRGGGYGYTF
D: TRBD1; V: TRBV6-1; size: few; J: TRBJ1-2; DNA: TGTGCCAGCAGTGCCCAGGGGGCGCGGGGCTACACCTTC; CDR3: CASSAQGARGYTF
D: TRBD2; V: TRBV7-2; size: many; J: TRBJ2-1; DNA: TGTGCCAGCAGCTTGGGTAGCGGGAGGGTTCACAATGAGCAGTTCTTC; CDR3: CASSLGSGRVHNEQFF
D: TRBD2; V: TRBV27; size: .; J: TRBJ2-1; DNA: TGTGCCAGCAGTCCGACTAGCGGGAGGACCAATGAGCAGTTCTTC; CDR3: CASSPTSGRTNEQFF
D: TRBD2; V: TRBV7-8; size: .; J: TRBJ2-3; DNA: TGTGCCAGCAGAGTAGCGGGAGCAGGAGATACGCAGTATTTT; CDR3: CASRVAGAGDTQYF
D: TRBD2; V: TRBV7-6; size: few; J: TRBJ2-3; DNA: TGTGCCAGCAGCTTGGGAGCGGGAGGGATGACAGATACGCAGTATTTT; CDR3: CASSLGAGGMTDTQYF
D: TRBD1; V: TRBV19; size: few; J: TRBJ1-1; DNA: TGTGCCAGTAGTAAGGACAGGGCCACTGAAGCTTTCTTT; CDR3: CASSKDRATEAFF
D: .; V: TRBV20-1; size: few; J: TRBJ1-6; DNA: TGCAGTGCTAGTACGACAGATCCCTATAATTCACCCCTCCACTTT; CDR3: CSASTTDPYNSPLHF
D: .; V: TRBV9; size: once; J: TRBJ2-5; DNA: TGTGCCAGCAGCGTAGCGGCAGGGGACGGAGAGACCCAGTACTTC; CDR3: CASSVAAGDGETQYF
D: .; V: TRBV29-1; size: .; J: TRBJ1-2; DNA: TGCAGCGTCCCCAGGGCCTATGGCTACACCTTC; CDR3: CSVPRAYGYTF
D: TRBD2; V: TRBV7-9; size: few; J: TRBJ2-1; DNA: TGTGCCAGCAGCGTAGCGGGAGGATTCGACAATGAGCAGTTCTTC; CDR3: CASSVAGGFDNEQFF
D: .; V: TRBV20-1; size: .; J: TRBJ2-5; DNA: TGCAGTGCTAGTAGCGGAATCCAAGAGACCCAGTACTTC; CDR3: CSASSGIQETQYF
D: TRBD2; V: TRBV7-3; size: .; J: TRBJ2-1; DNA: TGTGCCAGCAGTCGGGGAAGGCTAGCGGGGGGTCGTGAGCAGTTCTTC; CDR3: CASSRGRLAGGREQFF
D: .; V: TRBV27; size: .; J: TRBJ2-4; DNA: TGTGCCAGCAGTTCAGGGACCCTAGACGCCAAAAACATTCAGTACTTC; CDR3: CASSSGTLDAKNIQYF
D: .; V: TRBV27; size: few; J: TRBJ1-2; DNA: TGTGCCAGCAGCAGGGACTTTCGTGGCTACACCTTC; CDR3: CASSRDFRGYTF
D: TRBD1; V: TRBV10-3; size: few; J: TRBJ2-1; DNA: TGTGCCATTCTACCGGGACAGGGGGCGAATGAGCAGTTCTTC; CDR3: CAILPGQGANEQFF
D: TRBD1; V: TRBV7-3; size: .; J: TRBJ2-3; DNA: TGTGCCAGCAGCTTATACGGGGACAGAGGTTTCTATGGTACGCAGTATTTT; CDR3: CASSLYGDRGFYGTQYF
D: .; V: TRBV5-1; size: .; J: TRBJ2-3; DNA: TGCGCCAGCAGCCGAAACAGGGAAGATACGCAGTATTTT; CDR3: CASSRNREDTQYF
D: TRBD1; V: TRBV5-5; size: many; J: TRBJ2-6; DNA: TGTGCCAGCAGCCCGGGACATCAGGGGGCGGATGGGGCCAACGTCCTGACTTTC; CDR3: CASSPGHQGADGANVLTF
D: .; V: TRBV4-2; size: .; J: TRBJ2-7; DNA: TGTGCCAGCAGCCAAGAGGCAGTCCTATATCCCTACGAGCAGTACTTC; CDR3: CASSQEAVLYPYEQYF
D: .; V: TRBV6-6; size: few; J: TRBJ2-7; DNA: TGTGCCAGCAGCTACTGGAGGTCGCAGGGGGGTTTGTACTTC; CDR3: CASSYWRSQGGLYF
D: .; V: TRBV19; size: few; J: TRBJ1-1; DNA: TGTGCCAGTAGTTTGAGAGGGCTGCTGGAAGCTTTCTTT; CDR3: CASSLRGLLEAFF
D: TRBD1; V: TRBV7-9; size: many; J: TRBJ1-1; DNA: TGTGCCAGCAGCCGAATGGGGACAGGAGACACTGAAGCTTTCTTT; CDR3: CASSRMGTGDTEAFF
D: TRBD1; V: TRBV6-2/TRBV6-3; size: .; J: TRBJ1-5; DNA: TGTGCCAGCAGTTCTCCGGACAGGGCTCAGCCCCAGCATTTT; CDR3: CASSSPDRAQPQHF
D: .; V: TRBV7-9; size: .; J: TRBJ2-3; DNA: TGTGCCAGCAGCTCAATTCCGGGCCGAAAGCAGTATTTT; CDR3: CASSSIPGRKQYF
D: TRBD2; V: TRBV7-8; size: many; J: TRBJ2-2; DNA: TGTGCCAGCAGCTTCACTAGCGGTGGCACCGGGGAGCTGTTTTTT; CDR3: CASSFTSGGTGELFF
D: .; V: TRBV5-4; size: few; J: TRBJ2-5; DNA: TGTGCCAGCAGCTTGGACCCGGGACGAAAATCCCGGGGGGAGACCCAGTACTTC; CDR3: CASSLDPGRKSRGETQYF
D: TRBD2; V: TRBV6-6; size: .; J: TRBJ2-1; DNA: TGTGCCAGCACCCTGGCGGGAGGCGGGAATGAGCAGTTCTTC; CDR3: CASTLAGGGNEQFF
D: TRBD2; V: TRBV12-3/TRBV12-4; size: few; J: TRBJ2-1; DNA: TGTGCCAGCAGTCCGCGGACTAGCACCTATGAGCAGTTCTTC; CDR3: CASSPRTSTYEQFF
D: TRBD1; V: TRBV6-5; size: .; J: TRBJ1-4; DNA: TGTGCCAGCAGTCAGGACAGGCGGGGAGAAAAACTGTTTTTT; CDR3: CASSQDRRGEKLFF
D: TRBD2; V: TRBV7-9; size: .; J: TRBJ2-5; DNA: TGTGCCAGCAGAAGGCTGCGGGGGAAGGCGGCCCAAGAGACCCAGTACTTC; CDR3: CASRRLRGKAAQETQYF
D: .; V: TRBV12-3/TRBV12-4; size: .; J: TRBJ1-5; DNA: TGTGCCAGCACTCTACGGGAGGGGCTTAGCAATCAGCCCCAGCATTTT; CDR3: CASTLREGLSNQPQHF
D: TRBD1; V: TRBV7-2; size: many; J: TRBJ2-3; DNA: TGTGCCAGCAGTCGGACAGGGGGCACAGATACGCAGTATTTT; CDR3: CASSRTGGTDTQYF
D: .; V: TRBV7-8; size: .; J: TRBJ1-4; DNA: TGTGCCAGCAGTGGACAGCGGCCCCCTTTAAATTCCATTGAAAAACTGTTTTTT; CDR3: CASSGQRPPLNSIEKLFF
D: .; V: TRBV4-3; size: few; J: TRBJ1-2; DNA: TGCGCCAGCAGCCAAGATTCTAACGGCGGGGGCTACACCTTC; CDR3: CASSQDSNGGGYTF
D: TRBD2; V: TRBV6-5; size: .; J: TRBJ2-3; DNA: TGTGCCAGCAGTTACTCTAGCGGGAGGGCCGGCGATACGCAGTATTTT; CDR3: CASSYSSGRAGDTQYF
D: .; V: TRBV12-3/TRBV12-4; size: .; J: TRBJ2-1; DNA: TGTGCCAGCAGTTTAGCGGGAGAGTACGATGAGCAGTTCTTC; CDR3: CASSLAGEYDEQFF
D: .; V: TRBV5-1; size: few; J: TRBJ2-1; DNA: TGCGCCAGCAGTTCCAGACTGGAACAGCAGTTCTTC; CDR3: CASSSRLEQQFF
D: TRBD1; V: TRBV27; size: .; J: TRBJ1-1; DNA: TGTGCCAGCTCCCCAGGGGGCGAGAACACTGAAGCTTTCTTT; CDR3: CASSPGGENTEAFF
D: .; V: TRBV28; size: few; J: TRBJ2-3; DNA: TGTGCCAGCAGTTTATTGAGCAACCCGAGGCGGGGTGGATTCACAGATACGCAGTATTTT; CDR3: CASSLLSNPRRGGFTDTQYF
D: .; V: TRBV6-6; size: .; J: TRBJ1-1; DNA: TGTGCCAGCAGTTACGCCCAGGGGTCTGAAGCTTTCTTT; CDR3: CASSYAQGSEAFF
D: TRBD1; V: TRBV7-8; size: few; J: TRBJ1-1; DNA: TGTGCCAGCAGCTTAGCCCGGGACAGGGGGCAAGCTTTCTTT; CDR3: CASSLARDRGQAFF
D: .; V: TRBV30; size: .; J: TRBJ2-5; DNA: TGTGCCCAAGATGGTCCACTCGGGACCCAGTACTTC; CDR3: CAQDGPLGTQYF
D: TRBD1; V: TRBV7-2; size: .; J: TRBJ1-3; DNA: TGTGCCAGCAGCATAAGGGACAGATTCGGAAACACCATATATTTT; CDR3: CASSIRDRFGNTIYF
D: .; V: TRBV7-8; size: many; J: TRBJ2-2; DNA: TGTGCCAGCAGCCCCAACCTTCAAAGGGGCACCGGGGAGCTGTTTTTT; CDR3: CASSPNLQRGTGELFF
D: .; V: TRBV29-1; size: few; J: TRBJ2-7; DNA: TGCAGCGTTGAAGATGGGCGAGCGGTAGGGGTCTACGAGCAGTACTTC; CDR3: CSVEDGRAVGVYEQYF